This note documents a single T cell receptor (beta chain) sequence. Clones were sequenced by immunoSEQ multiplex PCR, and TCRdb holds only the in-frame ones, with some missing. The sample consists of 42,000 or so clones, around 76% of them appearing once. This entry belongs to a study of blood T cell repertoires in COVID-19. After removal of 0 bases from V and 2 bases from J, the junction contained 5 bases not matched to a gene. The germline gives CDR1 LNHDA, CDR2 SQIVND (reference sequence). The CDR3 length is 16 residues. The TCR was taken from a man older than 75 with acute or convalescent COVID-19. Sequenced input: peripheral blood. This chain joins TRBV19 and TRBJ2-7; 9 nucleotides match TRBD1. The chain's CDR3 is CASSIEPGQGTYEQYF. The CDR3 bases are TGTGCCAGTAGTATAGAACCGGGACAGGGAACCTACGAGCAGTACTTC.